The clone carrying this TCR beta chain showed up many times. Germline CDR1 MNHEY, CDR2 SMNVEV (reference sequence). The CDR3 length is 16 residues. Trimming pared 0 bases from V and 0 bases from J, leaving 12 bases between. MiXCR, applied by TCRdb to the RT-PCR reads, yields one record per CDR3 protein. The table shows 550,000 to 750,000 distinct CDR3 sequences, with 14% occurring only once. This rearrangement joins TRBV27 to TRBJ2-7; a weak D match, TRBD1 (5 bases). This TCR came from a female donor in good health, serving as a healthy control. The sample consisted of memory CD4+ T cells from blood. CDR3 sequence reads: CASSLSGQGFSYEQYF. The CDR3 DNA reads TGTGCCAGCAGTTTATCTGGGCAGGGCTTCTCCTACGAGCAGTACTTC.